A single sample gave rise to the 17 T cell receptor beta chains below, sequenced in a study of blood T cells in healthy people across ages. Combining a sample-barcoded 5' primer with a J-beta primer mix, a second PCR ran for roughly 6 to 11 cycles. TCRdb reprocessed the 5' RACE reads via MiXCR and lists one record per CDR3 protein. The data hold more than 700,000 distinct CDR3 sequences, with 46% observed a single time. Sequencing input: blood. These receptors came from a man older than 75 in good health.

This clonotype was detected only a few times. The V call is TRBV28, the J call TRBJ2-1; 13 bases line up with TRBD2. Germline lookup yields CDR1 MDHEN and CDR2 SYDVKM. The CDR3 is 15 amino acids. The junction had 5 bases not matched to a gene; V was cut back by 6 bases and J by 6 bases. CDR3: CASRFGLAGVNEQFF. The CDR3 region has the DNA TGTGCCAGCAGATTTGGACTAGCGGGAGTCAATGAGCAGTTCTTC. The full variable domain, with the rest looked up from reference TRBV28 and TRBJ2-1, is DVKVTQSSRYLVKRTGEKVFLECVQDMDHENMFWYRQDPGLGLRLIYFSYDVKMKEKGDIPEGYSVSREKKERFSLILESASTNQTSMYLCASRFGLAGVNEQFFGPGTRLTVL.

A remark on this clonotype: A much larger clone is a single base away; this may be a read error. This rearrangement joins TRBV11-2 to TRBJ2-1; D unresolved. This CDR3 comprises 11 residues. CDR1 and CDR2 (germline): SGHAT, FQNNGV. The V and J ends lost 4 bases and 12 bases respectively, with 10 bases between them. The chain's CDR3 is CASSSLGRQFF. The CDR3 DNA is TGTGCCAGCAGCTCACTCGGAAGGCAGTTCTTC.

This clonotype was observed many times. The rearrangement joins TRBV6-2 or TRBV6-3 to TRBJ2-1; possible D gene TRBD1, 6 bases. The CDR3 contains 13 residues. The germline gives CDR1 MNHEY, CDR2 SVGEGT. V was trimmed by 5 bases and J by 6 bases, leaving 11 bases between them. CDR3: CASSRRDTNEQFF. DNA of the CDR3: TGTGCCAGCAGTCGCCGGGACACCAATGAGCAGTTCTTC.

This clonotype occurred a few times. The rearrangement joins TRBV3-1 to TRBJ2-7; D might be TRBD2 (5 bases). V lost 3 bases to trimming and J lost 6 bases, with 18 bases between them. Germline V gene sequence: CDR1 LGHDT, CDR2 YNNKEL (reference sequence). There are 15 residues in the CDR3. Written as DNA, the CDR3 is TGTGCCAGCAGCCAGTTCTTGGCAGCCGGAGGCGAGCAGTACTTC. It is translated as CASSQFLAAGGEQYF.

Only one count was recorded for this clonotype. V usage is TRBV3-1 and J usage is TRBJ1-1; 7 bases agree with TRBD1. This CDR3 is 14 amino acids long. CDR1 and CDR2 (germline): LGHDT, YNNKEL (reference sequence). The V and J ends lost 2 bases and 12 bases, in that order; junction bases with no gene match: 12. CDR3 sequence reads: CASSQRSQGSKSFF. The CDR3 coding sequence is TGTGCCAGCAGCCAACGTTCACAGGGGAGCAAGTCTTTCTTT.

The CDR3 bases are TGTGCCAGCAAGAAATCCGGGACTAATACTGAAGCTTTCTTT. This gives the protein CASKKSGTNTEAFF. The rearrangement joins TRBV25-1 to TRBJ1-1; possible D gene TRBD1, 5 bases. Germline V CDR1 and CDR2: MGHDK, SYGVNS. The CDR3 is 14 residues long. The V end lost 7 bases, the J end lost 5 bases, and 17 bases lay between the germline ends.

This clonotype was counted only a few times. This chain uses TRBV5-5 with TRBJ2-3, with 7 bases fitting TRBD1. CDR3 length equals 16 residues. Germline V gene lookup returns CDR1 SGHKS and CDR2 YYEKEE (reference sequence). The J segment lost 0 bases and the V segment lost 0 bases, leaving 4 bases of the junction unmatched. This CDR3 reads CASSLERDSSTDTQYF. CDR3 DNA: TGTGCCAGCAGCTTGGAAAGGGACAGTAGCACAGATACGCAGTATTTT.

The chain is built from TRBV11-3 and TRBJ2-1, with a tentative D call TRBD2 (6 bases). CDR1 is SGHNT, CDR2 YENEEA, per germline. Trimming pared 8 bases from V and 9 bases from J, leaving 20 bases between. The CDR3 length is 14 residues. DNA of the CDR3: TGTGCCAGCCGGAGACGGGGGAGTTCGAGTGAGCAGTTCTTC. Translating gives CASRRRGSSSEQFF. Complete variable domain (other parts from reference TRBV11-3 and TRBJ2-1): EAGVVQSPRYKIIEKKQPVAFWCNPISGHNTLYWYLQNLGQGPELLIRYENEEAVDDSQLPKDRFSAERLKGVDSTLKIQPAELGDSAVYLCASRRRGSSSEQFFGPGTRLTVL.

This clonotype has just one count. This chain joins TRBV6-1 and TRBJ1-1, with 8 positions matching TRBD1. The CDR3 contains 14 residues. V trimming: 5 bases; J trimming: 4 bases; junction bases outside the gene matches: 6. Germline values: CDR1 MNHNS, CDR2 SASEGT. The CDR3 region has the DNA TGTGCCAGCAGTATATCTACAGGGGGCACTGAAGCTTTCTTT. This translates into CASSISTGGTEAFF.

The V gene is TRBV6-4, the J gene TRBJ2-3, with 8 bases aligning to TRBD1. J was trimmed by 4 bases and V by 6 bases; bases with no gene match: 12. The germline gives CDR1 MRHNA, CDR2 SNTAGT. This CDR3 contains 16 residues. The CDR3, as DNA: TGTGCCAGCAGCCAATACGGACAGGGAAACGCAGATACGCAGTATTTT. Protein sequence: CASSQYGQGNADTQYF.

V usage is TRBV6-5 and J usage is TRBJ1-1; a weak D match, TRBD1 (5 bases). The CDR3 is 15 amino acids. Per germline, CDR1 MNHEY and CDR2 SVGAGI. Trimming took 4 bases from V and 1 from J, leaving 13 bases between them. CDR3 amino acids: CASSSRQKQNTEAFF. The CDR3 region has the DNA TGTGCCAGCAGTTCACGACAGAAGCAGAACACTGAAGCTTTCTTT.

CDR3 protein: CSAASGTDTQYF. The CDR3, as DNA: TGCAGTGCAGCTAGCGGGACAGATACGCAGTATTTT. V usage is TRBV20-1 and J usage is TRBJ2-3; 8 bases are shared with TRBD2. Germline CDR1 DFQATT, CDR2 SNEGSKA (reference sequence). V shed 6 bases and J 3 bases; nucleotides not matched to a gene: 2. The CDR3 has 12 residues.

The chain carries TRBV5-1 and TRBJ1-1; 7 bases are shared with TRBD1. From germline, CDR1 is SGHRS and CDR2 YFSETQ. Germline trimming cut 4 bases from V and 7 bases from J; bases unmatched to any gene: 10. This CDR3 spans 14 amino acids. CDR3 bases: TGCGCCAGCAGCCTGACTCGGACAGGCGATGAAGCTTTCTTT. It encodes CASSLTRTGDEAFF.

The table lists this clonotype with a few counts. The chain has TRBV27 and TRBJ1-2, with 8 bases aligning to TRBD1. Losses at the gene ends were 5 bases for V and 5 bases for J; bases not matched to a gene: 7. The germline V gene has CDR1 MNHEY and CDR2 SMNVEV (reference sequence). This CDR3 region has 14 residues. CDR3 sequence reads: CASSPQDRVYGYTF. The CDR3 DNA reads as TGTGCCAGCAGTCCGCAGGACAGGGTTTATGGCTACACCTTC.

The rearrangement uses TRBV29-1 and TRBJ1-6; 10 nucleotides align to TRBD1. Germline CDR1 and CDR2: SQVTM and ANQGSEA. V was pared by 6 bases and J by 10 bases, with 6 bases of the junction left unmatched. The CDR3 totals 13 residues. The CDR3, as DNA: TGCAGCGTACAGACAGGGGGCGTCTCACCCCTCCACTTT. This codes for CSVQTGGVSPLHF.

This chain joins TRBV7-9 and TRBJ2-3, with 8 bases matching TRBD2. This CDR3 spans 18 amino acids. V was clipped by 3 bases and J by 2 bases; unmatched bases: 13. Germline lookup yields CDR1 SEHNR and CDR2 FQNEAQ (reference sequence). The CDR3 sequence: CASSFGVELADNTDTQYF. The CDR3 DNA follows: TGTGCCAGCAGCTTCGGGGTTGAACTAGCGGACAACACAGATACGCAGTATTTT. The entire variable domain, with the rest obtained from reference TRBV7-9 and TRBJ2-3, is as follows: DTGVSQNPRHKITKRGQNVTFRCDPISEHNRLYWYRQTLGQGPEFLTYFQNEAQLEKSRLLSDRFSAERPKGSFSTLEIQRTEQGDSAMYLCASSFGVELADNTDTQYFGPGTRLTVL.

This chain uses TRBV5-1 with TRBJ2-1; the match to TRBD2 covers 11 bases. Germline CDR1 is SGHRS and CDR2 is YFSETQ. The CDR3 is 17 amino acids. After removal of 4 bases from V and 5 bases from J, the junction contained 11 bases not matched to a gene. The CDR3 sequence: CASSTGWGTSGDNEQFF. The CDR3, as DNA: TGCGCCAGCAGCACCGGATGGGGGACTAGCGGTGACAATGAGCAGTTCTTC. Complete variable domain (other parts from reference TRBV5-1 and TRBJ2-1): KAGVTQTPRYLIKTRGQQVTLSCSPISGHRSVSWYQQTPGQGLQFLFEYFSETQRNKGNFPGRFSGRQFSNSRSEMNVSTLELGDSALYLCASSTGWGTSGDNEQFFGPGTRLTVL.